Listed below are T cell receptor beta chains from one sample, sequenced in a study of Ad26.COV2.S vaccination and SARS-CoV-2 variants. Profiling relied on immunoSEQ multiplex PCR, and the TCRdb table lists in-frame clones only, not all of them. The sample carries about 400,000 clones, 80% to 90% recorded once. The specimen comprised peripheral blood, sampled in a trial of Ad26.COV2.S vaccine versus placebo. The source of these receptors is a person aged 18-65 years who received the Ad26.COV2.S COVID-19 vaccine or a placebo. CDR3s include the opening cysteine and the closing phenylalanine or tryptophan. D genes are given only for firm matches. Some rows mark clone size as missing; the rest say once, few, many or name a class of expanded clone.

v_call	d_call	clone_size	j_call	cdr3_aa	cdr3_nt
TRBV7-9	-	once	TRBJ1-1	CASSYKLGRNTEAFF	TGTGCCAGCAGCTACAAGTTGGGGAGGAACACTGAAGCTTTCTTT
TRBV7-3	TRBD2	-	TRBJ2-1	CASSFGGAKQFF	TGTGCCAGCAGCTTCGGGGGGGCTAAGCAGTTCTTC
TRBV18	-	-	TRBJ1-3	CASSEQGNTIYF	TGTGCCAGCTCCGAACAGGGAAACACCATATATTTT
TRBV6-5	-	-	TRBJ1-4	CASRSAAAGNEKLFF	TGTGCCAGCAGGTCGGCAGCGGCGGGTAATGAAAAACTGTTTTTT
TRBV4-1	-	-	TRBJ2-1	CASSPLAGSYNEQFF	TGCGCCAGCAGTCCCCTCGCGGGATCCTACAATGAGCAGTTCTTC
TRBV6-5	-	-	TRBJ1-1	CASSRTLNTEAFF	TGTGCCAGCTCTCGGACTCTGAACACTGAAGCTTTCTTT
TRBV3-1/TRBV3-2	TRBD1	-	TRBJ1-3	CASSQRTGGVGNTIYF	TGTGCCAGCAGCCAGCGGACAGGGGGCGTTGGAAACACCATATATTTT
TRBV7-9	-	-	TRBJ2-3	CASSLTEPDTQYF	TGTGCCAGCAGCTTGACGGAGCCAGATACGCAGTATTTT
TRBV20-1	-	-	TRBJ1-5	CSASFTASGQPQHF	TGCAGTGCTAGTTTCACAGCCAGCGGTCAGCCCCAGCATTTT
TRBV7-8	-	-	TRBJ2-7	CASSRPGPYEQYF	TGTGCCAGCAGCCGACCGGGCCCTTACGAGCAGTACTTC
TRBV11-2	TRBD1	-	TRBJ1-1	CASSQDRGTEAFF	TGTGCCAGCAGCCAAGACAGGGGAACTGAAGCTTTCTTT
TRBV5-1	TRBD2	once	TRBJ2-2	CASSSTSGITGELFF	TGCGCCAGCAGCTCTACTAGCGGCATCACCGGGGAGCTGTTTTTT
TRBV4-1	-	-	TRBJ2-7	CASSQDRDPAYEQYF	TGCGCCAGCAGCCAAGACCGGGACCCAGCCTACGAGCAGTACTTC
TRBV5-6	-	once	TRBJ2-7	CASSLRRYEQYF	TGTGCCAGCAGCTTAAGGAGGTACGAGCAGTACTTC
TRBV5-1	-	few	TRBJ1-3	CASSLGGSHSGNTIYF	TGCGCCAGCAGCTTGGGCGGGTCCCACTCTGGAAACACCATATATTTT
TRBV7-9	TRBD1	-	TRBJ2-5	CASSRAGTGGETQYF	TGTGCCAGCAGTCGAGCCGGGACAGGGGGCGAGACCCAGTACTTC
TRBV6-2/TRBV6-3	-	-	TRBJ1-5	CASSYRGHQPQHF	TGTGCCAGCAGTTACAGAGGGCACCAGCCCCAGCATTTT
TRBV12-3/TRBV12-4	-	few	TRBJ2-7	CASSASREQYF	TGTGCCAGCAGCGCCTCCAGGGAGCAGTACTTC
TRBV29-1	TRBD1	many	TRBJ2-7	CSVEVGDRGYEQYF	TGCAGCGTTGAAGTGGGTGACAGGGGATACGAGCAGTACTTC
TRBV15	-	once	TRBJ2-7	CATSRDRGGTRQYF	TGTGCCACCAGCAGAGATCGGGGCGGGACGCGGCAGTACTTC
TRBV6-6	TRBD1	few	TRBJ1-5	CASSQDRVYQPQHF	TGTGCCAGCAGTCAAGACAGGGTCTATCAGCCCCAGCATTTT